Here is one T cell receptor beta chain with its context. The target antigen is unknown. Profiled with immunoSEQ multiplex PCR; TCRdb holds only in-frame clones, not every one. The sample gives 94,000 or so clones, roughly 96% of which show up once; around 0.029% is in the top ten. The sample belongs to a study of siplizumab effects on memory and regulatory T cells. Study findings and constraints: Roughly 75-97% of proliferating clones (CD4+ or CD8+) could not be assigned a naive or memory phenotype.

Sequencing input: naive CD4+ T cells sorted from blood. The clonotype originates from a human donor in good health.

The DNA for the CDR3 is TGTGCCAGCAGCTTGCGGAGCGGGGGGGCCGGTGATACGCAGTATTTT. Amino acid sequence: CASSLRSGGAGDTQYF. This rearrangement joins TRBV5-5 to TRBJ2-3; 10 nucleotides line up with TRBD2. Germline V lookup: CDR1 SGHKS, CDR2 YYEKEE (reference sequence). V shed 1 base and J 6 bases; nucleotides not matched to a gene: 8. The CDR3 contains 16 residues.